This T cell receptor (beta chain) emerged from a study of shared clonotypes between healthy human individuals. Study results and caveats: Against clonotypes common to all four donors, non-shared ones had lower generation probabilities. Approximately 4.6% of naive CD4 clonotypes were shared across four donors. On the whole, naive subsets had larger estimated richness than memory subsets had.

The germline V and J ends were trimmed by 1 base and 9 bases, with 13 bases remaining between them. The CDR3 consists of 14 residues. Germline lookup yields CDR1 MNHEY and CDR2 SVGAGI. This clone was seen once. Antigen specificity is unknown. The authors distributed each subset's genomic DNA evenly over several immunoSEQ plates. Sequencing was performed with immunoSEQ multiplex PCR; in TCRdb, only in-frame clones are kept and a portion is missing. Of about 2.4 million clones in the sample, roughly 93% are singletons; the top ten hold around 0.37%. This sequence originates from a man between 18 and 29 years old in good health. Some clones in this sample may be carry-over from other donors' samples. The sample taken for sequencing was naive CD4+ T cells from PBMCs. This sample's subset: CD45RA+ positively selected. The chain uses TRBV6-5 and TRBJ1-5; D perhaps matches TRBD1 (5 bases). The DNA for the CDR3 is TGTGCCAGCAGTTACTTCGACAGTTCTGGGCCCCAGCATTTT. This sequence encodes CASSYFDSSGPQHF.